The present T cell receptor (beta chain) was sequenced within a study of blood T cell repertoires in COVID-19. Clones were sequenced by immunoSEQ multiplex PCR, and TCRdb holds only the in-frame ones, with some missing. This sample has over 250,000 clones; about 91% occur once, and the top ten carry around 10%. V shed 3 bases and J 9 bases; nucleotides not matched to a gene: 7. CDR1 is SGDLS and CDR2 is YYNGEE in the germline V gene. The CDR3 contains 15 residues. Sequenced input: PBMCs or T cells enriched from blood (not recorded which). This TCR came from a woman aged 18-29 years who had recovered from COVID-19. This sequence joins TRBV9 and TRBJ2-1, with 12 bases that match TRBD2. The CDR3, as DNA: TGTGCCAGCAGCGCAAGACTAGCGGGAGACGGTGAGCAGTTCTTC. Its protein product is CASSARLAGDGEQFF.